Detailed here is one T cell receptor beta chain. A much larger clone sits a single nucleotide away, making a read error possible. The sample is drawn from a study of blood T cells in healthy people across ages. A minimum of 5.5 micrograms of total RNA was extracted per sample. Trimming stripped 1 base from V and 2 bases from J, with 16 bases between. The CDR3 contains 16 residues. Germline loops: CDR1 DFQATT, CDR2 SNEGSKA (reference sequence). A J-beta primer mix and a sample-barcoded 5' primer were used in a second PCR of about 6 to 12 cycles. TCRdb recomputed calls from the 5' RACE reads with MiXCR, one row per CDR3 protein. The repertoire holds hundreds of thousands of distinct CDR3 sequences, with 29% as singletons.

This rearrangement joins TRBV20-1 to TRBJ2-3, with D unclear. Material for sequencing was blood. This TCR came from a woman older than 75 in good health. The CDR3 spells CSARGRGWRYTDTQYF. The CDR3 DNA follows: TGCAGTGCTAGAGGGCGTGGCTGGAGATACACAGATACGCAGTATTTT.